The 32 T cell receptor beta chains given below trace back to one sample, sequenced in a study of T cells in women clearing cervical HPV infection. The protocol was immunoSEQ multiplex PCR, while the TCRdb copy is restricted to in-frame clones and leaves out a portion. Found here are about 23,000 clones; the top ten clones hold 2.7%. The sample taken for sequencing was blood buffy coat. Source of these receptors: a woman aged 18-70 years with a cervical HPV16 infection that either progressed to CIN3+ or cleared (not recorded which).

About this clone: The read terminates 3 residues ahead of where the CDR3 ends, so the germline J gene completes it. The chain couples TRBV6-2 or TRBV6-3 to TRBJ2-4, with TRBD1 identical over 7 bases. The CDR3 runs to 14 residues. CDR1 and CDR2 from the germline V gene are MNHEY and SVGEGT. The CDR3 is CASRRTGAHYGQYF. The covered CDR3 bases are TGTGCCAGCAGAAGGACAGGCGCTCACTATGGT.

In regard to this clone: The read falls 3 residues short of the CDR3 end, and the missing part is taken from the germline J gene. The rearrangement joins TRBV20-1 to TRBJ2-4; 7 bases map to TRBD1. Trimming removed 2 bases from V and 8 bases from J; junction bases left unmatched: 9. This CDR3 has 14 amino acids. Germline CDR1 is DFQATT and CDR2 is SNEGSKA (reference sequence). The CDR3 loop is CSARSGQGVDIQYF. The CDR3 DNA, read in part, is TGCAGTGCTAGATCGGGGCAGGGGGTAGACATT.

Notes on this clone: The read ends 3 residues early relative to the CDR3; the germline J gene fills the gap. This sequence joins TRBV6-7 and TRBJ1-5; no definite D call. TRBV6-7 is marked as an open reading frame, function uncertain. V lost 2 bases and J lost 9, with 11 bases in between. The CDR3 extends over 13 amino acids. CDR3 DNA (partial): TGTGCCAGCAGTTACAGGGTAAGTGGGCCC. Residues: CASSYRVSGP. The entire CDR3 protein reads CASSYRVSGPQHF.

Worth noting for this clone: The read halts 3 residues ahead of the CDR3 end, with the missing end drawn from the germline J gene. The V gene is TRBV19, the J gene TRBJ2-3; D is uncertain. Germline V gives CDR1 LNHDA, CDR2 SQIVND (reference sequence). The CDR3 has 12 residues. Trimming left V 5 bases short and J 1 base short, with 4 bases between. CDR3 bases read: TGTGCCAGTAGTCAGGGCACAGATACG. Its translation: CASSQGTDT. The whole CDR3 protein reads CASSQGTDTQYF.

To note about this clone: The CDR3 extends 3 residues past the end of the read, so its final part is completed from the germline J gene. This chain joins TRBV11-3 and TRBJ2-2; possible D gene TRBD1, 5 bases. The CDR3 totals 15 residues. V was clipped by 5 bases and J by 3 bases, with 13 bases between them. Germline CDR1 and CDR2: SGHNT and YENEEA. Here the CDR3 reads CASSPHTGDTGELFF. Incomplete CDR3 DNA: TGTGCCAGCAGCCCACATACAGGAGACACCGGGGAG.

Comments on this clone: The CDR3 end is not reached by the read, which stops 3 residues before it; the germline J gene fills it in. The chain is built from TRBV5-6 and TRBJ2-5, with a tentative D call TRBD2 (6 bases). Trimming left V 0 bases short and J 7 bases short, with 10 bases between. Germline CDR1 reads SGHDT; CDR2 reads YYEEEE. This CDR3 is built from 13 residues. The CDR3 sequence is CASSLGGSGTQYF. The sequenced part of the CDR3 DNA is TGTGCCAGCAGCTTGGGAGGTAGCGGGACC. The whole variable domain, remainder taken from reference TRBV5-6 and TRBJ2-5, is DAGVTQSPTHLIKTRGQQVTLRCSPKSGHDTVSWYQQALGQGPQFIFQYYEEEERQRGNFPDRFSGHQFPNYSSELNVNALLLGDSALYLCASSLGGSGTQYFGPGTRLLVL.

CDR3: CASSEWTVPYEKLFF. The CDR3 bases that were read are TGTGCCAGCAGTGAGTGGACAGTTCCTTATGAAAAA. V and J are TRBV6-1 and TRBJ1-4, with D tentatively TRBD1 (6 bases). Read coverage stops 3 residues before the CDR3 terminus; the germline J gene supplies the remainder. The germline V gene has CDR1 MNHNS and CDR2 SASEGT. CDR3 length: 15 amino acids. V lost 3 bases to trimming and J lost 6 bases, with 14 bases between them.

For this clone: The CDR3 end falls 3 residues outside the read, so it is completed with the germline J gene. This rearrangement joins TRBV28 to TRBJ2-7; TRBD2 matches at 9 bases. The germline gives CDR1 MDHEN, CDR2 SYDVKM. V was pared by 6 bases and J by 3 bases, with 9 bases of the junction left unmatched. The CDR3 consists of 15 residues. CDR3 DNA (partial): TGTGCCAGCAGCCGCACCGGGACTAGCCTCTACGAG. This translates into CASSRTGTSLYE. The complete CDR3 protein is CASSRTGTSLYEQYF.

A note on this clone: The read stops 3 residues short of the end of the CDR3; the missing end is completed from the germline J gene. The chain recombines TRBV13 with TRBJ1-5; no definite D call. CDR1 PRHDT and CDR2 FYEKMQ come from the germline V gene (reference sequence). V lost 3 bases to trimming and J lost 7 bases, with 7 bases between them. The CDR3 has 12 residues. CDR3 loop: CASSLGSQPQHF. The DNA read from the CDR3 is TGTGCCAGCAGCTTGGGCAGCCAGCCC.

Concerning this clone itself: Read sequence stops 3 residues before the CDR3 end, and the germline J gene provides the missing end. This chain uses TRBV20-1 with TRBJ2-6; 11 bases line up with TRBD1. Trimming removed 5 bases from V and 1 base from J; junction bases left unmatched: 1. Germline values: CDR1 DFQATT, CDR2 SNEGSKA (reference sequence). This CDR3 has 15 residues. The CDR3 spells CSAGQGASGANVLTF. The covered CDR3 bases are TGCAGTGCTGGACAGGGGGCGTCTGGGGCCAACGTC.

As regards this clone: The CDR3 end falls 3 residues outside the read, so it is completed with the germline J gene. The genes are TRBV7-3 and TRBJ2-3; D perhaps matches TRBD1 (5 bases). The germline V gene has CDR1 SGHTA and CDR2 FQGTGA. This CDR3 is built from 14 residues. This CDR3 is CASSPWGHQETQYF. The DNA read from the CDR3 is TGTGCCAGCAGTCCGTGGGGCCACCAAGAGACG.

As concerns this clone: Sequencing ends 3 residues short of the CDR3 end; the germline J gene provides the rest. The genes are TRBV23-1 and TRBJ2-2; D possibly matches TRBD1 or TRBD2 (5 bases each). TRBV23-1 is an ORF, and what it does is uncertain. Trimming removed 4 bases from V and 2 bases from J, with 14 bases in between. The CDR3 is 16 residues long. This CDR3 is CASSPRGTVNTGELFF. Partial CDR3 DNA: TGCGCCAGCAGTCCGAGGGGCACTGTTAACACCGGGGAG.

About this clone: Read coverage stops 3 residues before the CDR3 terminus; the germline J gene supplies the remainder. The chain links TRBV7-2 to TRBJ1-5; TRBD1 aligns across 7 bases. This CDR3 has 14 amino acids. Trimming at V came to 6 bases and at J to 2 bases, leaving 4 bases not matched to a gene. Germline V gives CDR1 SGHTA, CDR2 FQGNSA. The DNA read from the CDR3 is TGTGCCAGCAGTTCAGGACAGGGCAATCAGCCC. Translating gives CASSSGQGNQP. The full CDR3 protein is CASSSGQGNQPQHF. Using reference TRBV7-2 and TRBJ1-5 for the parts outside the CDR3, the full variable domain is GAGVSQSPSNKVTEKGKDVELRCDPISGHTALYWYRQSLGQGLEFLIYFQGNSAPDKSGLPSDRFSAERTGGSVSTLTIQRTQQEDSAVYLCASSSGQGNQPQHFGDGTRLSIL.

Notes on this clone: The CDR3 extends 3 residues past the end of the read, so its final part is completed from the germline J gene. The chain links TRBV18 to TRBJ2-4; 7 bases line up with TRBD1. The CDR3 runs to 13 residues. Germline V gene data show CDR1 as KGHSH and CDR2 as LQKENI. The CDR3 spells CASSTTGYLGQYF. The CDR3 bases that were read are TGTGCCAGCTCAACGACAGGGTATCTCGGT.

On this clone: The read stops 3 residues short of the end of the CDR3; the missing end is completed from the germline J gene. The rearrangement joins TRBV5-1 to TRBJ2-1; no clear D. V was shortened by 2 bases and J by 5 bases, with 11 bases between the two germline ends. This CDR3 contains 14 residues. CDR1 is SGHRS, CDR2 YFSETQ, per germline. CDR3 bases read: TGCGCCAGCAGCTTTTTACCCAGCGACAATGAG. Protein: CASSFLPSDNE. The whole CDR3 reads CASSFLPSDNEQFF.

With respect to this clone: The read finishes 3 residues shy of the CDR3 end, and the germline J gene is used to complete it. V and J are TRBV4-1 and TRBJ2-2, with 10 bases lining up with TRBD2. Germline V gives CDR1 MGHRA, CDR2 YSYEKL. Trimming removed 3 bases from V and 8 bases from J; junction bases left unmatched: 9. CDR3 length equals 16 residues. This CDR3 is CASSQPSGSIGGELFF. CDR3 bases read: TGCGCCAGCAGCCAGCCTAGCGGGAGCATCGGGGGGGAG.

On this clone: The missing CDR3 end, 3 residues past where the read stops, is filled in from the germline J gene. J is TRBJ1-2 and V is TRBV12-3 or TRBV12-4; the match to TRBD1 covers 7 bases. Germline trimming cut 6 bases from V and 0 bases from J; bases unmatched to any gene: 7. The CDR3 consists of 15 residues. The part of the CDR3 DNA that was read is TGTGCCAGCAGCAGGGCAGGGGGTACTAACTATGGC. It translates to CASSRAGGTNYG. The full CDR3 protein is CASSRAGGTNYGYTF.

Points on this clone: Coverage ceases 3 residues before the CDR3 finishes, and the germline J gene fills in the end. The chain is built from TRBV5-1 and TRBJ1-4; a possible D gene is TRBD1 (5 bases). Germline CDR1 and CDR2: SGHRS and YFSETQ. This CDR3 comprises 18 residues. The sequenced CDR3 bases are TGCGCCAGCAGCTTGGTGCTGCGCGGGGGTTCATATAATTCACCA. This sequence encodes CASSLVLRGGSYNSP. The entire CDR3 sequence reads CASSLVLRGGSYNSPLFF.

Of note for this clone: The CDR3 extends 3 residues past the end of the read, so its final part is completed from the germline J gene. The genes are TRBV5-5 and TRBJ2-7; D possibly corresponds to TRBD1 (6 bases). V gave up 0 bases and J gave up 3 bases, with 7 bases separating them. Germline loops: CDR1 SGHKS, CDR2 YYEKEE (reference sequence). This CDR3 region has 13 residues. The part of the CDR3 DNA that was read is TGTGCCAGCAGCTTGGGGACAGACTACGAG. The encoded protein is CASSLGTDYE. The CDR3 in full is CASSLGTDYEQYF.

As for this clone: The CDR3 extends 3 residues past the end of the read, so its final part is completed from the germline J gene. This chain joins TRBV2 and TRBJ2-5, with D possibly TRBD1 on 5 matching bases. V was clipped by 4 bases and J by 4 bases, with 16 bases between them. Germline-derived CDR1 and CDR2 are SNHLY and FYNNEI. The CDR3 spans 15 residues. CDR3 amino acids: CASSGGPGSGETQYF. The part of the CDR3 DNA that was read is TGTGCCAGCAGTGGAGGCCCAGGGTCCGGAGAGACC. Using reference TRBV2 and TRBJ2-5 for the parts outside the CDR3, the full variable domain is EPEVTQTPSHQVTQMGQEVILRCVPISNHLYFYWYRQILGQKVEFLVSFYNNEISEKSEIFDDQFSVERPDGSNFTLKIRSTKLEDSAMYFCASSGGPGSGETQYFGPGTRLLVL.

This CDR3 is CASNSAGTGNQPQYF. The CDR3 bases that were read are TGTGCCAGCAACTCCGCCGGGACAGGCAATCAGCCG. The V gene is TRBV6-2 or TRBV6-3, the J gene TRBJ2-3, with TRBD1 identical over 8 bases. The CDR3 end lies 3 residues beyond the end of the read and is filled in from the germline J gene. This CDR3 contains 15 residues. Germline loops: CDR1 MNHEY, CDR2 SVGEGT.

Regarding this clone: Read coverage stops 3 residues before the CDR3 terminus; the germline J gene supplies the remainder. The V call is TRBV7-9, the J call TRBJ2-4, with 10 bases that match TRBD1. The germline CDR1 and CDR2 sequences are SEHNR and FQNEAQ (reference sequence). CDR3 length equals 15 residues. CDR3 DNA, as far as it was read: TGTGCCAGCAGCACCCTCACCGGGACAGGGGATGGT. Its translation: CASSTLTGTGDG. The CDR3, in full, reads CASSTLTGTGDGQYF.

The covered CDR3 bases are TGTGCCAGCAGTCCTAGCGGGGGGGTGGAGTTTACG. Amino acid sequence: CASSPSGGVEFT. From start to end, the CDR3 is CASSPSGGVEFTQYF. The genes are TRBV6-2 or TRBV6-3 and TRBJ2-3, with TRBD2 matching 12 bases. The CDR3 end lies 3 residues beyond the end of the read and is filled in from the germline J gene. CDR1 and CDR2 (germline): MNHEY, SVGEGT. J was trimmed by 8 bases and V by 5 bases; bases with no gene match: 8. The CDR3 consists of 15 residues.

A word on this clone: The read comes to an end 3 residues before the CDR3 does, leaving the germline J gene to fill in the end. This chain joins TRBV18 and TRBJ1-1; D possibly corresponds to TRBD1 (6 bases). V was pared by 4 bases and J by 0 bases, with 21 bases between. The CDR3 runs 18 residues. Germline loops: CDR1 KGHSH, CDR2 LQKENI. CDR3 DNA (partial): TGTGCCAGCTCACTGTCTTACTACAGGGATCGCATGAACACTGAA. Amino acid sequence: CASSLSYYRDRMNTE. The entire CDR3 reads CASSLSYYRDRMNTEAFF.

About this clone: Coverage ceases 3 residues before the CDR3 finishes, and the germline J gene fills in the end. This chain links TRBV29-1 with TRBJ1-5; 7 nucleotides align to TRBD1. J gave up 3 bases and V 7 bases, and 3 bases lay outside the gene matches. Germline CDR1 SQVTM, CDR2 ANQGSEA. The CDR3 length is 12 residues. The part of the CDR3 DNA that was read is TGCAGCGCCGGACAGGACAATCAGCCC. It is translated as CSAGQDNQP. The full CDR3 protein is CSAGQDNQPQHF. Complete variable domain (other parts from reference TRBV29-1 and TRBJ1-5): SAVISQKPSRDICQRGTSLTIQCQVDSQVTMMFWYRQQPGQSLTLIATANQGSEATYESGFVIDKFPISRPNLTFSTLTVSNMSPEDSSIYLCSAGQDNQPQHFGDGTRLSIL.

Note on this clone: The read comes to an end 3 residues before the CDR3 does, leaving the germline J gene to fill in the end. The chain combines TRBV5-1 with TRBJ2-3; 9 bases align to TRBD2. V dropped 0 bases and J dropped 5; count of bases not matched to a gene: 4. In germline, CDR1 is SGHRS, CDR2 YFSETQ. The CDR3 runs 15 residues. CDR3 region: CASSLEGLARDTQYF. CDR3 bases read: TGCGCCAGCAGCTTGGAGGGACTAGCAAGAGATACG. The whole variable domain, remainder taken from reference TRBV5-1 and TRBJ2-3, is KAGVTQTPRYLIKTRGQQVTLSCSPISGHRSVSWYQQTPGQGLQFLFEYFSETQRNKGNFPGRFSGRQFSNSRSEMNVSTLELGDSALYLCASSLEGLARDTQYFGPGTRLTVL.

As regards this clone: The read comes to an end 3 residues before the CDR3 does, leaving the germline J gene to fill in the end. The chain joins TRBV18 to TRBJ2-3; 8 bases agree with TRBD1. This CDR3 region has 18 residues. In germline, CDR1 is KGHSH, CDR2 LQKENI. The CDR3 protein is CASSPSGTGDYSNQPQYF. The sequenced part of the CDR3 DNA is TGTGCCAGCTCCCCCTCCGGGACAGGAGACTATAGCAATCAGCCG.

Remarks on this clone: The read ends 3 residues before the CDR3 terminus; that terminus is restored from the germline J gene. The rearrangement links TRBV30 to TRBJ1-1; no definite D call. Looked up from germline, CDR1 is GTSNPN and CDR2 is SVGIG (reference sequence). The CDR3 has 10 amino acids. The CDR3 reads CAWSPGVAFF. CDR3 DNA, as far as it was read: TGTGCCTGGAGCCCAGGTGTG. The full variable domain, completed using reference TRBV30 and TRBJ1-1, is SQTIHQWPATLVQPVGSPLSLECTVEGTSNPNLYWYRQAAGRGLQLLFYSVGIGQISSEVPQNLSASRPQDRQFILSSKKLLLSDSGFYLCAWSPGVAFFGQGTRLTVV.

Remarks on this clone: The read falls 3 residues short of the CDR3 end, and the missing part is taken from the germline J gene. This chain connects TRBV7-9 to TRBJ1-5; TRBD1 might be the D (5 bases). Trimming shortened V by 0 bases and J by 6 bases, and 9 bases separated the two germline ends. The CDR3 is made up of 14 amino acids. The V gene's germline CDR1 is SEHNR and CDR2 FQNEAQ (reference sequence). The CDR3 loop reads CASSLAGALQPQHF. CDR3 DNA, as far as it was read: TGTGCCAGCAGCTTAGCAGGGGCCCTTCAGCCC. Using reference TRBV7-9 and TRBJ1-5 for the parts outside the CDR3, the full variable domain is DTGVSQNPRHKITKRGQNVTFRCDPISEHNRLYWYRQTLGQGPEFLTYFQNEAQLEKSRLLSDRFSAERPKGSFSTLEIQRTEQGDSAMYLCASSLAGALQPQHFGDGTRLSIL.

On this clone itself: From the germline J gene comes the end of the CDR3, since the read stops 3 residues before it. Other DNA sequences of this sample code for an identical CDR3. The chain recombines TRBV7-9 with TRBJ1-2; unclear D gene. This CDR3 has 14 amino acids. The ends were cut back, 3 bases at V and 6 bases at J, with 14 bases in the middle. Germline CDR1 SEHNR, CDR2 FQNEAQ (reference sequence). The chain's CDR3 is CASSFGLEGDGYTF. The CDR3 bases that were read are TGTGCCAGCAGCTTTGGGCTGGAGGGCGATGGC.

Incomplete CDR3 DNA: TGTGCCAGTAGTATTCAGGCCGGTGGGCCC. The encoded protein is CASSIQAGGP. The full CDR3 sequence reads CASSIQAGGPQHF. The V and J genes are TRBV19 and TRBJ1-5; D unclear. The read is 3 residues too short to cover the CDR3 end, so that end is filled in from the germline J gene. The germline V gene encodes CDR1 LNHDA and CDR2 SQIVND (reference sequence). This CDR3 has 13 residues. V lost 3 bases, J lost 9 bases, and 12 bases lay in between.

In the case of this clone: The CDR3 end lies 3 residues beyond the end of the read and is filled in from the germline J gene. The rearrangement uses TRBV20-1 and TRBJ1-5; 10 bases are shared with TRBD1. CDR3 size: 14 residues. Per germline, CDR1 DFQATT and CDR2 SNEGSKA (reference sequence). V dropped 5 bases and J dropped 0; count of bases not matched to a gene: 1. The CDR3 sequence: CSADRGLSNQPQHF. The CDR3 DNA, read in part, is TGCAGTGCTGACAGGGGGCTTAGCAATCAGCCC.